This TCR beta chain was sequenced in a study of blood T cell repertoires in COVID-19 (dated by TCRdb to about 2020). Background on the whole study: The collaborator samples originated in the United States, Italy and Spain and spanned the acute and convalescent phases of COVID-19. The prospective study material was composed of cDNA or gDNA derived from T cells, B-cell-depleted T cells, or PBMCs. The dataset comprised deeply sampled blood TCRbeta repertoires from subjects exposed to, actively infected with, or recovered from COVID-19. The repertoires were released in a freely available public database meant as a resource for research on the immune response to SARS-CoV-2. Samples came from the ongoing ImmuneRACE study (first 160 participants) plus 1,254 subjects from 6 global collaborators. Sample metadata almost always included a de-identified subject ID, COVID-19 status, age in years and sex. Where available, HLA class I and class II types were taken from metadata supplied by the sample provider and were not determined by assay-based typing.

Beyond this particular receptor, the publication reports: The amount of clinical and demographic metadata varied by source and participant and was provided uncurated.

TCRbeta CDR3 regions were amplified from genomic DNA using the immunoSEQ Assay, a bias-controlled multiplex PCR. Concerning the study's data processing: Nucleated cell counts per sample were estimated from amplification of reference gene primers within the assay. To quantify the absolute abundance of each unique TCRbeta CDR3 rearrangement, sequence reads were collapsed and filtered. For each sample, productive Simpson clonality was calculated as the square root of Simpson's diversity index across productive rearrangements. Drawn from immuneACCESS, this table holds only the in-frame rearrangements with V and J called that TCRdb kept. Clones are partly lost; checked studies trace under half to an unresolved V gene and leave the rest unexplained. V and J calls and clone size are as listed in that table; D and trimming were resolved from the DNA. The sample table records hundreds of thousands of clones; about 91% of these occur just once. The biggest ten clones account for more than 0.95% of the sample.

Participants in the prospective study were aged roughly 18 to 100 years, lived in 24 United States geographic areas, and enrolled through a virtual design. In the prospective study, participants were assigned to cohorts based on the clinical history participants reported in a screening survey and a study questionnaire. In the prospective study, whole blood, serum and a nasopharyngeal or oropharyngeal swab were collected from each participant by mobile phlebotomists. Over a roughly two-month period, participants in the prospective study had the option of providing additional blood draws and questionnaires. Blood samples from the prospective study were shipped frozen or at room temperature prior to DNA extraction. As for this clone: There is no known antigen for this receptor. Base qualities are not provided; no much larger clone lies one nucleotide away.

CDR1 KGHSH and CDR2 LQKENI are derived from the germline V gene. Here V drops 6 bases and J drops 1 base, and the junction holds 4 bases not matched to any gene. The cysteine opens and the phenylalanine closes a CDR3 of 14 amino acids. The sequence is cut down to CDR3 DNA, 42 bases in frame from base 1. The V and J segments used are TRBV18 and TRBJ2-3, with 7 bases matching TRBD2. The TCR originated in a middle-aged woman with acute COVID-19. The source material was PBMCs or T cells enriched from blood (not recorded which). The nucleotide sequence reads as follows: TGTGCCAGCTCGCGGGAGAGGGGCACAGATACGCAGTATTTT. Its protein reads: CASSRERGTDTQYF.